The clone carrying this TCR beta chain came up a few times. This record comes from a study of immune evolution from preneoplasia to lung adenocarcinoma. Trimming at V came to 6 bases and at J to 3 bases, leaving 3 bases not matched to a gene. This CDR3 has 13 residues. Germline lookup yields CDR1 SNHLY and CDR2 FYNNEI. Using immunoSEQ multiplex PCR, the repertoire was profiled, and TCRdb retains in-frame clones only, with some absent. The sample lists fewer than 50,000 clones; more than 60% were seen once. Material for sequencing was FFPE invasive lung adenocarcinoma tissue. This sequence joins TRBV2 and TRBJ2-3; 7 bases map to TRBD1. The receptor was isolated from a person in their sixties with lung adenocarcinoma. CDR3 sequence: CASRRQGTDTQYF. The CDR3 DNA sequence: TGTGCCAGCAGAAGACAGGGTACAGATACGCAGTATTTT.